The rows below give T cell receptor beta chains drawn from one sample of a study of shared clonotypes between healthy human individuals. Sequencing used immunoSEQ multiplex PCR; TCRdb keeps in-frame clones, though not all of them. The table includes about 2.1 million clones, just under 95% detected once. The sample taken for sequencing was naive CD8+ T cells from PBMCs. The source of these receptors is a man between 18 and 29 years old in good health. Some clones in this sample may be carry-over from other donors' samples. The CDR3 runs from the conserved cysteine through the conserved F or W. Each record gives: J gene, V gene, CDR3 protein.

TRBJ1-4,TRBV28,CASTPPRWNEKLFF
TRBJ2-7,TRBV7-9,CASSWVGQGDHEQYF
TRBJ2-7,TRBV7-9,CASQPREGSTTTPYEQYF
TRBJ2-5,TRBV6-5,CASTGEGGSQETQYF
TRBJ1-2,TRBV4-3,CASSQDTGGARYYGYTF
TRBJ2-7,TRBV27,CASSPYLGSYEQYF
TRBJ1-1,TRBV6-5,CASSSSLINTEAFF
TRBJ2-3,TRBV5-5,CASSPGTGTDTQYF
TRBJ2-1,TRBV5-1,CASSLTLSSYNEQFF
TRBJ2-7,TRBV6-5,CASSSGTELPYEQYF